The following is a TCR beta chain sequence with its context. Its antigen remains unknown. This CDR3 is built from 11 residues. Germline assignment: CDR1 SGHTS and CDR2 YDEGEE. Deletions cut 4 bases from V and 3 bases from J, with 5 bases between. These data belong to a study of somatic mutations in cytotoxic T cells in rheumatoid arthritis. Study at large: An approximately 30 ml EDTA sample of patient blood was drawn right after diagnosis, before any treatment. The researchers flow-sorted some T-cell populations stained with V beta antibodies and got nearly 100% purity, and these included V beta1+ cells sequenced for TCRB. Study outcomes and limitations: The study found that the largest CD8+ clone exceeded 20% of CD8+ cells in about an eighth of the roughly 65 patients. Age was associated with higher CD8+ clonality in rheumatoid arthritis patients, not in healthy controls.

Sequencing used immunoSEQ multiplex PCR; TCRdb keeps in-frame clones, though not all of them. The table has about 4,700 clones, approximately 84% seen once. This TCR was sampled from a man between 65 and 85 years old with rheumatoid arthritis. The sequencing sample was made of CD8+ T cells sorted from blood. J is TRBJ2-7 and V is TRBV5-8; D is unclear. DNA for the CDR3: TGTGCCAGCAGCGAGGACTACGAGCAGTACTTC. Protein sequence: CASSEDYEQYF.